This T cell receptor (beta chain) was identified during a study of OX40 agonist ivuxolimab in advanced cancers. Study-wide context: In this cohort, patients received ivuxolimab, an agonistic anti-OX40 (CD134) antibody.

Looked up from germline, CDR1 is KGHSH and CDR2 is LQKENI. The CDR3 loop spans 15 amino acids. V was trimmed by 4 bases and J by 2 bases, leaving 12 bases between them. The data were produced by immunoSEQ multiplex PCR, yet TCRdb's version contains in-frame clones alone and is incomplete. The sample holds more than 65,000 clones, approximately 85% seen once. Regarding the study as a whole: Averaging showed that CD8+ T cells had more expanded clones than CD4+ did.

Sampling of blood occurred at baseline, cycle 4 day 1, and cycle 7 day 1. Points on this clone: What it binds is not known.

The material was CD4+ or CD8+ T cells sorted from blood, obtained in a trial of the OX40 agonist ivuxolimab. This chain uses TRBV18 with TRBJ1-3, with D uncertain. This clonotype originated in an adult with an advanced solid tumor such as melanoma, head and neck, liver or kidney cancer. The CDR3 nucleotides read TGTGCCAGCTCACTACGGACGGAACCTGGAAACACCATATATTTT. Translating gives CASSLRTEPGNTIYF.